A selection of T cell receptor beta chains follows, all from one sample in a study of T cell clonotyping in hematopoietic cell transplantation. Some clones are missing from TCRdb's copy, which holds only in-frame ones; the method was immunoSEQ multiplex PCR. The sample shows tens of thousands of clones, about 74% of them seen only once. Sequenced material: peripheral blood mononuclear cells, taken before stem cell transplant. Source of these receptors: a woman aged 30 to 39 with chronic myeloid leukemia. Some clones in this sample may be carry-over from other donors' samples. Each CDR3 is given with its conserved first and last residue. The order of the fields is clone size, J gene, D gene, V gene, CDR3 protein, CDR3 DNA. The D gene is left open where the match is weak. Expanded clones get a size class; other rows say once, few or many, or leave the size out.

. TRBJ1-1 TRBD1 TRBV6-5 CASRQGSSYLRAFF TGTGCCAGCAGACAGGGGTCTTCTTATCTCCGAGCTTTCTTT
once TRBJ2-5 . TRBV11-2 CASSLDRHQETQYF TGTGCCAGCAGCTTAGATAGGCATCAAGAGACCCAGTACTTC
. TRBJ2-7 . TRBV10-1 CASSESGNAQTYEQYF TGCGCCAGCAGTGAATCAGGGAACGCTCAAACCTACGAGCAGTACTTC
. TRBJ1-2 . TRBV5-1 CASSLAGDGYTF TGCGCCAGCAGCTTGGCTGGGGATGGCTACACCTTC
. TRBJ1-2 TRBD1 TRBV2 CASSDGSGQGAGGYTF TGTGCCAGCAGTGATGGGTCGGGACAGGGGGCCGGAGGCTACACCTTC
. TRBJ1-6 . TRBV7-2 CASSQRQRGLSPLHF TGTGCCAGCAGCCAGCGACAGAGGGGATTATCACCCCTCCACTTT
once TRBJ1-1 . TRBV14 CASSQGGWNTEAFF TGTGCCAGCAGCCAAGGGGGCTGGAACACTGAAGCTTTCTTT
. TRBJ1-3 . TRBV5-4 CASSLSVHSSGNTIYF TGTGCCAGCAGCTTGTCGGTCCACAGCTCTGGAAACACCATATATTTT
few TRBJ1-4 TRBD1 TRBV27 CASSFSWTGDEKLFF TGTGCCAGCAGTTTTTCTTGGACAGGGGATGAAAAACTGTTTTTT
. TRBJ2-3 . TRBV4-2 CASSQSSPSSSDTQYF TGTGCCAGCAGCCAAAGCAGTCCAAGCAGTTCAGATACGCAGTATTTT
. TRBJ1-1 . TRBV11-2 CASSLGRRQAFF TGTGCCAGCAGCTTAGGTCGGCGCCAAGCTTTCTTT
. TRBJ2-5 TRBD1 TRBV5-1 CASSLVDRGETQYF TGCGCCAGCAGCTTGGTGGACAGGGGTGAGACCCAGTACTTC
. TRBJ2-7 TRBD1 TRBV5-1 CASNSGQGFDEQYF TGCGCCAGCAATAGCGGACAGGGTTTCGACGAGCAGTACTTC
. TRBJ1-2 TRBD1 TRBV4-1 CASSQETGGAGYGYTF TGCGCCAGCAGCCAAGAAACAGGGGGCGCAGGCTATGGCTACACCTTC
. TRBJ1-1 . TRBV19 CASSDSLNTEAFF TGTGCCAGTAGCGACAGCTTGAACACTGAAGCTTTCTTT
. TRBJ2-1 . TRBV11-3 CASSLDTKSEQFF TGTGCCAGCAGCTTAGATACAAAGAGTGAGCAGTTCTTC
. TRBJ2-1 TRBD2 TRBV2 CASTLAGEYNEQFF TGTGCCAGCACCCTAGCGGGGGAGTACAATGAGCAGTTCTTC
. TRBJ1-2 . TRBV19 CASRDIYGYTF TGTGCCTCCCGGGACATCTATGGCTACACCTTC